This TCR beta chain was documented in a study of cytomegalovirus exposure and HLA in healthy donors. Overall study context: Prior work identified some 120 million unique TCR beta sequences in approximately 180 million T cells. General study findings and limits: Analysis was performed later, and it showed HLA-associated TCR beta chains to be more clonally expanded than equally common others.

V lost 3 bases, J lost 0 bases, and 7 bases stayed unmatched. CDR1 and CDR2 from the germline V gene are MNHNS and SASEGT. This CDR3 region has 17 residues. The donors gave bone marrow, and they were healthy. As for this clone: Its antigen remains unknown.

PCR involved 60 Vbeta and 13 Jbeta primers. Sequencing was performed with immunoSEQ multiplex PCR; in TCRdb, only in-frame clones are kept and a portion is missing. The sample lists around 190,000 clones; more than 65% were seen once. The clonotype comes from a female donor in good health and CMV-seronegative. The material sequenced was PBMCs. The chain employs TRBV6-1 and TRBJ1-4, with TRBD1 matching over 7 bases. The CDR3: CASSDRDRPSTNEKLFF. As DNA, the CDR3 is TGTGCCAGCAGTGACCGGGACAGACCTTCAACTAATGAAAAACTGTTTTTT.